A selection of T cell receptor beta chains follows, all from one sample in a study of blood T cell repertoires in COVID-19. Libraries were prepared by immunoSEQ multiplex PCR; TCRdb keeps only in-frame clonotypes and omits some of them. The sample contains 60,000 to 90,000 clones, less than 85% of which appear only once. Sequences were obtained from peripheral blood. These receptors all stem from a man aged 55 to 70 with acute or convalescent COVID-19. CDR3s include the opening cysteine and the closing phenylalanine or tryptophan. Each record gives: D gene, V gene, J gene, CDR3 protein. The D gene is left open where the match is weak.

.,TRBV11-3,TRBJ2-5,CASSFGSQETQYF
TRBD2,TRBV3-1/TRBV3-2,TRBJ2-5,CASSQDRGVAGDSGYQETQYF
.,TRBV5-1,TRBJ1-4,CASSPVRLFF
.,TRBV27,TRBJ1-6,CASRRGQMENSPLHF
TRBD2,TRBV18,TRBJ2-3,CASSPTTSGGTDTQYF
TRBD1,TRBV19,TRBJ1-1,CASTTDRGTEAFF
.,TRBV21-1,TRBJ2-4,CASRGAGGRVDAKNIQYF
TRBD2,TRBV6-4,TRBJ2-1,CASRRTSGINEQFF
TRBD2,TRBV30,TRBJ2-5,CAWSRTSGGRETQYF
TRBD2,TRBV18,TRBJ2-5,CASSLTSGRAGETQYF
TRBD2,TRBV5-4,TRBJ2-5,CASSLEASGGVETQYF
.,TRBV6-6,TRBJ1-5,CASSYIRDDQPQHF
.,TRBV6-6,TRBJ2-2,CASRSPGPGASGELFF
TRBD2,TRBV7-3,TRBJ2-5,CASSLSGRETQYF
.,TRBV3-1/TRBV3-2,TRBJ1-2,CASSQVVGNGYTF
.,TRBV3-1/TRBV3-2,TRBJ1-3,CASSQAMGGYTIYF
.,TRBV7-9,TRBJ2-5,CASSLGGGLRETQYF
.,TRBV6-5,TRBJ2-7,CASSPGRDSYEQYF
TRBD2,TRBV9,TRBJ2-3,CASSVGLSGGTHTQYF
TRBD1,TRBV5-1,TRBJ1-4,CASRKDGDRAEKLFF
TRBD2,TRBV11-2,TRBJ2-4,CASSPTGTSGSLAKNIQYF
TRBD2,TRBV7-9,TRBJ2-3,CASSPWTSGGSDTQYF
TRBD1,TRBV28,TRBJ1-6,CASSPVGQAYNSPLHF
.,TRBV2,TRBJ2-1,CASSELVRDEQFF
TRBD1,TRBV24-1,TRBJ2-5,CATSGQGVVETQYF
.,TRBV5-1,TRBJ2-6,CASSPGPSGANVLTF
.,TRBV5-1,TRBJ2-2,CASSLSSDTGELFF
.,TRBV6-1,TRBJ1-6,CASSEPGSYSPLHF
.,TRBV4-1,TRBJ2-7,CASSPLGRGTYEQYF
TRBD2,TRBV5-4,TRBJ2-5,CASSFFGTSGGETQYF
.,TRBV19,TRBJ2-3,CASSTRGHTQYF
TRBD1,TRBV6-1,TRBJ2-2,CASSEREGGQGNTGELFF
.,TRBV5-5,TRBJ1-1,CASSPQEASTEAFF
TRBD2,TRBV7-2,TRBJ2-5,CASSPGGGPVRKQETQYF
.,TRBV28,TRBJ1-2,CASSLLPRGGGVLGYTF
.,TRBV2,TRBJ2-3,CASTYTDTQYF
.,TRBV6-5,TRBJ1-2,CASKFGDGVYTF
TRBD1,TRBV2,TRBJ1-5,CASSAPGQTGSQPQHF
TRBD1,TRBV28,TRBJ1-6,CASSLRAGQGASPLHF
.,TRBV7-8,TRBJ1-2,CASSLGRVKGDSYGYTF
.,TRBV5-6,TRBJ1-2,CASTRLGVGLGYTF
TRBD2,TRBV5-4,TRBJ2-5,CASSRGGGEETQYF
TRBD2,TRBV14,TRBJ2-3,CASSQVGQRGTDTQYF
TRBD1,TRBV5-1,TRBJ1-3,CASSLGTGDTGNTIYF
.,TRBV28,TRBJ1-5,CASKTQGYSNQPQHF
TRBD1,TRBV7-9,TRBJ1-3,CASAGDSSGNTIYF
.,TRBV28,TRBJ1-5,CASSLRVATNQPQHF
.,TRBV11-3,TRBJ2-3,CASSLGWTASTDTQYF
TRBD1,TRBV11-3,TRBJ2-3,CASGGGETGGADTQYF
.,TRBV12-3/TRBV12-4,TRBJ2-5,CASSLSRPETQYF